These 23 T cell receptor beta chains originate from one sample sequenced in a study of blood T cell repertoires in COVID-19. This table comes from immunoSEQ multiplex PCR, and its TCRdb copy is limited to in-frame clones, with some not included. The sample includes about 480,000 clones, approximately 88% of them seen just once. The sample comprised PBMCs or T cells enriched from blood (not recorded which). Receptor source: a woman aged 40 to 49 who had recovered from COVID-19.

The CDR3 DNA reads TGTGCCACCCGGTCCTCAAGCTCCTACGAGCAGTACTTC. This encodes CATRSSSSYEQYF. V usage is TRBV24-1 and J usage is TRBJ2-7; D gene unclear. Trimming took 9 bases from V and 0 from J, leaving 11 bases between them. Germline CDR1 is KGHDR and CDR2 is SFDVKD. The CDR3 covers 13 residues.

J is TRBJ2-3 and V is TRBV10-1; 10 bases match TRBD2. The V gene end was trimmed by 5 bases and the J gene end by 4 bases; junction bases not matched to a gene: 9. Germline V lookup: CDR1 WNHNN, CDR2 SYGVQD (reference sequence). The CDR3 totals 16 residues. The CDR3 bases are TGCGCCAGCAGTCGTGTGGCTAGCGGGAGTGCAGATACGCAGTATTTT. Translating gives CASSRVASGSADTQYF.

The chain employs TRBV7-2 and TRBJ2-7; 10 bases agree with TRBD2. V shed 6 bases, J shed 2 bases, and the junction held 10 bases outside the gene matches. The CDR3 has 16 residues. Germline V lookup: CDR1 SGHTA, CDR2 FQGNSA. The CDR3 spells CASRTASSGSPYEQYF. In DNA form, the CDR3 reads TGTGCCAGCAGGACTGCTTCTAGCGGGAGCCCCTACGAGCAGTACTTC.

This clone was detected only once. V is TRBV27 and J is TRBJ1-1, with D possibly TRBD1 on 5 matching bases. Germline V lookup: CDR1 MNHEY, CDR2 SMNVEV (reference sequence). Deletions cut 6 bases from V and 1 base from J, with 12 bases between. This CDR3 contains 14 residues. The DNA of the CDR3 is TGTGCCAGCAGCAGACCGGGGGAGAACACTGAAGCTTTCTTT. Translated, it gives CASSRPGENTEAFF.

The gene calls are TRBV6-1 and TRBJ1-4, with a tentative D call TRBD1 (6 bases). Trimming removed 4 bases at V and 3 bases at J, with 15 bases between. This CDR3 contains 16 residues. Germline CDR1 is MNHNS and CDR2 is SASEGT. CDR3 nucleotides: TGTGCCAGCAGTGGAGAGCCAGGGGTCTCTAATGAAAAACTGTTTTTT. It is translated as CASSGEPGVSNEKLFF.

The rearrangement joins TRBV12-3 or TRBV12-4 to TRBJ2-5; D gene unclear. Trimming took off 5 bases at V and 5 bases at J, with 9 bases between the two ends. The CDR3 has 12 amino acids. CDR3 sequence: CASSPLAETQYF. The CDR3 nucleotides read TGTGCCAGCAGTCCCCTCGCGGAGACCCAGTACTTC.

The chain joins TRBV29-1 to TRBJ2-1; TRBD1 aligns across 10 bases. Per the germline V gene, CDR1 is SQVTM and CDR2 is ANQGSEA. The CDR3 loop spans 16 amino acids. J gave up 4 bases and V 4 bases, and 10 bases lay outside the gene matches. As DNA, the CDR3 is TGCAGCGTTGGAGGGACAGGGGATAAAATATACAATGAGCAGTTCTTC. Amino acids: CSVGGTGDKIYNEQFF.

This chain uses TRBV5-5 with TRBJ1-1, with 8 positions matching TRBD1. Germline trimming cut 0 bases from V and 1 base from J; bases unmatched to any gene: 2. There are 15 residues in the CDR3. The germline gives CDR1 SGHKS, CDR2 YYEKEE (reference sequence). The CDR3 protein is CASSLGTGWNTEAFF. CDR3 sequence (DNA): TGTGCCAGCAGCTTGGGGACAGGGTGGAACACTGAAGCTTTCTTT.

V usage is TRBV3-1 (or the pseudogene TRBV3-2) and J usage is TRBJ1-2; D might be TRBD1 (5 bases). Trimming took 4 bases from V and 4 from J, leaving 10 bases between them. The CDR3 is made up of 13 amino acids. The germline V gene encodes CDR1 LGHDT and CDR2 YNNKEL (reference sequence). Written as DNA, the CDR3 is TGTGCCAGCAGCCGGGGGGAGAGCTATGGCTACACCTTC. Its translation: CASSRGESYGYTF.

V and J are TRBV5-6 and TRBJ2-1; tentative D call: TRBD1 (5 bases). The V end was cut by 0 bases, the J end by 3 bases, with 16 bases between. This CDR3 spans 17 amino acids. Germline V gives CDR1 SGHDT, CDR2 YYEEEE. CDR3 coding DNA: TGTGCCAGCAGCTTGGCTGTTTTCGAGCAGGGCTACAATGAGCAGTTCTTC. Amino acids: CASSLAVFEQGYNEQFF.

The chain employs TRBV24-1 and TRBJ2-7; tentatively, D is TRBD2 (5 bases). V lost 2 bases to trimming and J lost 4 bases, with 26 bases between them. Germline V gives CDR1 KGHDR, CDR2 SFDVKD. This CDR3 is 19 amino acids long. For the CDR3, the DNA is TGTGCCACCAGTGATTCCACCCTCACTAGTTTCGGAGGTAGATACGAGCAGTACTTC. Translation gives CATSDSTLTSFGGRYEQYF.

The chain recombines TRBV5-1 with TRBJ1-1, with 12 bases aligning to TRBD1. The length of the CDR3 is 18 residues. Germline V lookup: CDR1 SGHRS, CDR2 YFSETQ. V shed 4 bases, J shed 7 bases, and the junction held 17 bases outside the gene matches. The CDR3 bases are TGCGCCAGCAGCCTGGGACAGGGGGCTAATTTAGGCGGCCTTGAAGCTTTCTTT. Translating gives CASSLGQGANLGGLEAFF.

The genes are TRBV5-6 and TRBJ1-2, with 9 bases aligning to TRBD1. Germline loops: CDR1 SGHDT, CDR2 YYEEEE. Trimming took 2 bases from V and 1 from J; bases not matched to a gene: 3. CDR3 length: 15 residues. CDR3 loop: CASSFRDRVNYGYTF. In DNA form, the CDR3 reads TGTGCCAGCAGCTTCCGGGACAGGGTTAACTATGGCTACACCTTC.

The chain recombines TRBV19 with TRBJ2-7, with D maybe TRBD1 (5 bases). V lost 0 bases and J lost 0, with 12 bases in between. The CDR3 is 16 amino acids. The germline V gene has CDR1 LNHDA and CDR2 SQIVND (reference sequence). DNA for the CDR3: TGTGCCAGTAGTATAGATCTCCAGGGTCTCTCCTACGAGCAGTACTTC. Amino acids: CASSIDLQGLSYEQYF.

This clone was counted between two and nine times. V usage is TRBV7-9 and J usage is TRBJ2-7; 12 positions agree with TRBD2. The germline V gene has CDR1 SEHNR and CDR2 FQNEAQ (reference sequence). This CDR3 has 19 amino acids. V lost 5 bases to trimming and J lost 3 bases; unmatched junction nucleotides: 17. The CDR3 here is CASSPRRLAGDPGVYEQYF. The DNA of the CDR3 is TGTGCCAGCAGCCCCAGAAGACTAGCGGGAGACCCTGGGGTCTACGAGCAGTACTTC.

V and J are TRBV4-3 and TRBJ2-2; D gene unclear. Germline V gene data show CDR1 as LGHNA and CDR2 as YSLEER. V was clipped by 3 bases and J by 5 bases, with 16 bases between them. There are 16 residues in the CDR3. CDR3 sequence: CASSHVWARYTGELFF. CDR3 in DNA: TGCGCCAGCAGCCATGTATGGGCCAGATATACCGGGGAGCTGTTTTTT.

J is TRBJ2-2 and V is TRBV19, with 11 bases fitting TRBD2. Germline V gives CDR1 LNHDA, CDR2 SQIVND (reference sequence). Losses at the gene ends were 6 bases for V and 7 bases for J; bases not matched to a gene: 16. This CDR3 is 18 amino acids long. The CDR3 sequence is CASRAIAGGPALGGELFF. CDR3 coding DNA: TGTGCCAGTAGGGCTATAGCGGGAGGGCCGGCCCTCGGCGGGGAGCTGTTTTTT. Supplemented by reference TRBV19 and TRBJ2-2, the full variable domain reads DGGITQSPKYLFRKEGQNVTLSCEQNLNHDAMYWYRQDPGQGLRLIYYSQIVNDFQKGDIAEGYSVSREKKESFPLTVTSAQKNPTAFYLCASRAIAGGPALGGELFFGEGSRLTVL.

The chain links TRBV15 to TRBJ1-2; no firm D call. Deletions cut 0 bases from V and 4 bases from J, with 6 bases between. The V gene's germline CDR1 is LNHNV and CDR2 YYDKDF (reference sequence). The CDR3 is 13 amino acids. Written as DNA, the CDR3 is TGTGCCACCAGCAGAGATAGACTCTATGGCTACACCTTC. Translated: CATSRDRLYGYTF. Using reference TRBV15 and TRBJ1-2 for the parts outside the CDR3, the full variable domain is DAMVIQNPRYQVTQFGKPVTLSCSQTLNHNVMYWYQQKSSQAPKLLFHYYDKDFNNEADTPDNFQSRRPNTSFCFLDIRSPGLGDTAMYLCATSRDRLYGYTFGSGTRLTVV.

The rearrangement uses TRBV7-8 and TRBJ2-5; D is unresolved. CDR1 and CDR2 from the germline V gene are SGHVS and FQNEAQ. The length of the CDR3 is 16 residues. V lost 1 base, J lost 0 bases, and 12 bases lay in between. CDR3 amino acids: CASSLGVRRNQETQYF. In DNA, the CDR3 is TGTGCCAGCAGCTTAGGGGTCAGGCGTAACCAAGAGACCCAGTACTTC.

The CDR3 DNA sequence: TGCGCCAGCAGCTTCAACTCCCGCAATGAGCAGTTCTTC. This encodes CASSFNSRNEQFF. The V gene is TRBV5-1, the J gene TRBJ2-1, with no clear D. V shed 2 bases and J shed 6 bases, with 9 bases lying between them. From germline, CDR1 is SGHRS and CDR2 YFSETQ. The CDR3 has 13 residues.

CDR3 DNA sequence: TGTGCCAGCAGTGCCGGACAGGGGGATCAGCCCCAGCATTTT. It translates to CASSAGQGDQPQHF. The V gene is TRBV2, the J gene TRBJ1-5; TRBD1 agrees at 10 bases. This CDR3 region has 14 residues. V dropped 4 bases and J dropped 5; count of bases not matched to a gene: 2. Germline V CDR1 and CDR2: SNHLY, FYNNEI.

This rearrangement joins TRBV7-2 to TRBJ1-2, with D hard to call. The germline V gene has CDR1 SGHTA and CDR2 FQGNSA. The CDR3 consists of 14 residues. V lost 6 bases to trimming and J lost 6 bases, with 17 bases between them. The DNA of the CDR3 is TGTGCCAGCAGATATGGACTGGACGTCAATGGCTACACCTTC. Its protein is CASRYGLDVNGYTF.

This chain links TRBV7-2 with TRBJ1-1; no reliable D call. CDR1 and CDR2 (germline): SGHTA, FQGNSA. Trimming cost V 1 base and J 3 bases, with 9 bases left between them. The CDR3 is made up of 14 amino acids. CDR3 sequence: CASSLGSGYTEAFF. As DNA, the CDR3 is TGTGCCAGCAGCTTAGGTTCCGGGTACACTGAAGCTTTCTTT.